A selection of T cell receptor beta chains follows, all from one sample in a study of shared clonotypes between healthy human individuals. Libraries were prepared by immunoSEQ multiplex PCR; TCRdb keeps only in-frame clonotypes and omits some of them. The sample includes around 700,000 clones, roughly 70% seen only once; the top ten take less than 2%. The sequencing sample was made of memory CD4+ T cells sorted from blood. The receptors were gathered from a woman in her thirties in good health. The CDR3 runs from the conserved cysteine through the conserved F or W. The D gene is left open where the match is weak. The size field is filled for only some rows; it gives once, few, many or a size class.

V,D,size,J,DNA,CDR3
TRBV28,-,-,TRBJ2-7,TGTGCCAGCAGTTCACCGCAGGAGTTCAGCTCCTACGAGCAGTACTTC,CASSSPQEFSSYEQYF
TRBV10-3,-,-,TRBJ1-1,TGTGCCATCAGGAGGGACACTGAAGCTTTCTTT,CAIRRDTEAFF
TRBV4-1,TRBD2,-,TRBJ2-3,TGCGCCAGCAGCCTTAGGACTAGCGGAAACACAGATACGCAGTATTTT,CASSLRTSGNTDTQYF
TRBV2,TRBD2,-,TRBJ2-5,TGTGCCAGCAGACTTTCCGGGACTAGCATGGAGACCCAGTACTTC,CASRLSGTSMETQYF
TRBV6-5,-,-,TRBJ2-5,TGTGCCAGCAGCCGAGGGTTCGGGGAGACCCAGTACTTC,CASSRGFGETQYF
TRBV5-4,-,few,TRBJ1-3,TGTGCCAGCAGCTTAAGCGGATTAGGAGGAAACACCATATATTTT,CASSLSGLGGNTIYF
TRBV11-2,-,-,TRBJ1-2,TGTGCCAGCAGCCTAGGACGAGCGGGCTACACCTTC,CASSLGRAGYTF
TRBV29-1,TRBD2,-,TRBJ2-3,TGCAGCGTCGGGACTAGCGGGGCCAGCACAGATACGCAGTATTTT,CSVGTSGASTDTQYF
TRBV5-1,-,-,TRBJ2-5,TGCGCCAGCAGCTTGGCCAGGCAGGGCCTAAAAGAGACCCAGTACTTC,CASSLARQGLKETQYF
TRBV19,TRBD1,-,TRBJ1-5,TGTGCCAGTAGTATGGCAGGGGGAGGCAATCAGCCCCAGCATTTT,CASSMAGGGNQPQHF
TRBV19,-,once,TRBJ2-4,TGTGCCAGTAGTATCGACAGGGCCAAAAACATTCAGTACTTC,CASSIDRAKNIQYF
TRBV28,-,few,TRBJ2-7,TGTGCCAGCAGTTTCGACTCTCGGGACCCTTACGAGCAGTACTTC,CASSFDSRDPYEQYF
TRBV10-1,-,-,TRBJ2-5,TGCGCCAGCAGTGACGGCCCAGGAACCCAGTACTTC,CASSDGPGTQYF
TRBV11-2,-,once,TRBJ1-6,TGTGCCAGCAGCTTAGAGGCCGTCACCCTCCACTTT,CASSLEAVTLHF
TRBV7-2,-,-,TRBJ2-1,TGTGCCAGCAGCTCACAGCGGGTGGGGTACAATGAGCAGTTCTTC,CASSSQRVGYNEQFF
TRBV2,-,-,TRBJ1-3,TGTGCCAGCGCCGCCCTCTCTGGAAACACCATATATTTT,CASAALSGNTIYF
TRBV7-9,-,-,TRBJ2-1,TGTGCCAGCAGCTTAGCAATCGCGGTAATTTACAATGAGCAGTTCTTC,CASSLAIAVIYNEQFF
TRBV7-6,-,-,TRBJ1-1,TGTGCCAGCAGCCCTTACATGAACACTGAAGCTTTCTTT,CASSPYMNTEAFF
TRBV10-1,TRBD2,-,TRBJ2-3,TGCGCCAGCAGCGGCCTACTTTTAGCGGGAGGCGGGACAGATACGCAGTATTTT,CASSGLLLAGGGTDTQYF
TRBV2,-,-,TRBJ2-7,TGTGCCAGCTGGGACGTATCCTACGAGCAGTACTTC,CASWDVSYEQYF
TRBV6-1,-,-,TRBJ1-5,TGTGCCAGCAGTGAAATCCAGAGTCAGCCCCAGCATTTT,CASSEIQSQPQHF
TRBV7-2,-,-,TRBJ2-7,TGTGCCAGCAGCTCCGGGACGACAAAATACGAGCAGTACTTC,CASSSGTTKYEQYF
TRBV19,TRBD2,few,TRBJ2-5,TGTGCCAGTAGTATCTCCGGGAGGGCACTGGAGACCCAGTACTTC,CASSISGRALETQYF
TRBV28,-,once,TRBJ2-5,TGTGCCAGCAGGCCACCGGTCCAAGAGACCCAGTACTTC,CASRPPVQETQYF
TRBV7-7,-,-,TRBJ2-7,TGTGCCAGCAGCTCGGACGTTGGATACGAGCAGTACTTC,CASSSDVGYEQYF
TRBV5-5,-,many,TRBJ2-2,TGTGCCAGCAGCTTAATGACCGGGGAGCTGTTTTTT,CASSLMTGELFF
TRBV5-6,-,-,TRBJ2-1,TGTGCCAGCAGGATAGGGGGGGGGTACCGCTCGTTCTCCTACAATGAGCAGTTCTTC,CASRIGGGYRSFSYNEQFF
TRBV7-7,-,-,TRBJ2-5,TGTGCCAGCAGCTTACTCATGGAGTTTCAGACCCAGTACTTC,CASSLLMEFQTQYF
TRBV6-1,-,few,TRBJ1-3,TGTGCCAGCAGTGCCGGAGGGTGGGGGTCTGGAAACACCATATATTTT,CASSAGGWGSGNTIYF
TRBV14,-,-,TRBJ2-3,TGTGCCAGCAGCCAAGAGTACGCTAGTTCAGATACGCAGTATTTT,CASSQEYASSDTQYF
TRBV5-1,-,-,TRBJ2-7,TGCGCCAGCAGCTCTAACCGGGACTTAGGGGAGCAGTACTTC,CASSSNRDLGEQYF
TRBV5-1,-,-,TRBJ2-1,TGCGCCAGCAGTTCTCCCGGGTCGTGGCAGTTCTTC,CASSSPGSWQFF
TRBV11-3,TRBD1,-,TRBJ1-2,TGTGCCAGCAGCGCCCCGGGACAGGGCCACTATGGCTACACCTTC,CASSAPGQGHYGYTF
TRBV7-2,-,-,TRBJ2-7,TGTGCCAGCAGCTTAGCCGGCGGAGTCTACGAGCAGTACTTC,CASSLAGGVYEQYF
TRBV5-1,-,-,TRBJ2-7,TGCGCCAGCAGCTTGAAAGGCGCCGAGCAGTACTTC,CASSLKGAEQYF
TRBV11-2,TRBD2,-,TRBJ2-5,TGTGCCAGCAGCCTGACTAGCGGGTCCTCAGAGACCCAGTACTTC,CASSLTSGSSETQYF
TRBV5-1,TRBD1,-,TRBJ2-7,TGCGCCAGCAGCTTGAGTGGGACAGGGTCCTACGAGCAGTACTTC,CASSLSGTGSYEQYF
TRBV11-3,-,-,TRBJ2-5,TGTGCCAGCAGCTTAGGCTTGAGGGGTCAAGAGACCCAGTACTTC,CASSLGLRGQETQYF
TRBV6-6,-,-,TRBJ1-5,TGTGCCAGCAGTTACTCGAACGGCAATCAGCCCCAGCATTTT,CASSYSNGNQPQHF
TRBV5-5,-,-,TRBJ2-4,TGTGCCAGCAGTTTGCCCGTAGCCAAAAACATTCAGTACTTC,CASSLPVAKNIQYF
TRBV18,-,-,TRBJ2-5,TGTGCCAGCTCCGGGGACCAAGAGACCCAGTACTTC,CASSGDQETQYF
TRBV5-1,-,many,TRBJ2-7,TGCGCCAGCAGCTTGGTACTAGCCCACGAGCAGTACTTC,CASSLVLAHEQYF
TRBV10-3,-,few,TRBJ1-5,TGTGCCATCAGTGAGTCGGTGCAGTTATATCCAAGCAATCAGCCCCAGCATTTT,CAISESVQLYPSNQPQHF
TRBV11-2,-,-,TRBJ2-5,TGTGCCAGCAGCTTAGTCGGGGAGACCCAGTACTTC,CASSLVGETQYF
TRBV5-8,TRBD2,-,TRBJ2-1,TGTGCCAGCACTCTAATAGCGGGAGTGGGCAATGAGCAGTTCTTC,CASTLIAGVGNEQFF
TRBV6-5,-,-,TRBJ2-7,TGTGCCAGCAGTTCCTTCGGGACGCCTACCTACGAGCAGTACTTC,CASSSFGTPTYEQYF
TRBV2,-,-,TRBJ2-7,TGTGCCAGCAGTGAACAGGGTACCTACGAGCAGTACTTC,CASSEQGTYEQYF
TRBV25-1,TRBD2,-,TRBJ2-7,TGTGCCAGCAGTGAATCGAGCGGGAGCTACGAGCAGTACTTC,CASSESSGSYEQYF
TRBV21-1,-,-,TRBJ2-7,TGTGCCAGCAGCAAAGGCGAACGAGACAACGGGATGGGGGAGTACGAGCAGTACTTC,CASSKGERDNGMGEYEQYF
TRBV5-4,TRBD1,-,TRBJ2-5,TGTGCCAGCAGCTCCGGGACAGGGAACCGCCAAGAGACCCAGTACTTC,CASSSGTGNRQETQYF